This T cell receptor beta chain originates from a study of blood T cell repertoires in COVID-19. In the study overall: COVID-19 samples from acute and convalescent phases originated in the United States, Italy and Spain. In each case, the material was cDNA or gDNA derived from T cells, B-cell-depleted T cells, or PBMCs.

The CDR3 consists of 14 residues. Trimming left V 0 bases short and J 3 bases short, with 9 bases between. Germline assignment: CDR1 SGHRS and CDR2 YFSETQ. Authors' data handling: By means of reference gene primer amplification, nucleated cell counts were estimated. Clones were sequenced by immunoSEQ multiplex PCR, and TCRdb holds only the in-frame ones, with some missing. V and J calls and clone size are as listed in that table; D and trimming were resolved from the DNA. The sample lists tens of thousands of clones; approximately 78% were seen once. This sequence joins TRBV5-1 and TRBJ1-1; tentative D call: TRBD1 (5 bases). The TCR comes from a human donor in a cohort sampled during active COVID-19. Sequenced sample: peripheral blood. The CDR3 loop is CASSLAGIDTEAFF. The CDR3 bases are TGCGCCAGCAGCTTGGCAGGGATCGACACTGAAGCTTTCTTT.